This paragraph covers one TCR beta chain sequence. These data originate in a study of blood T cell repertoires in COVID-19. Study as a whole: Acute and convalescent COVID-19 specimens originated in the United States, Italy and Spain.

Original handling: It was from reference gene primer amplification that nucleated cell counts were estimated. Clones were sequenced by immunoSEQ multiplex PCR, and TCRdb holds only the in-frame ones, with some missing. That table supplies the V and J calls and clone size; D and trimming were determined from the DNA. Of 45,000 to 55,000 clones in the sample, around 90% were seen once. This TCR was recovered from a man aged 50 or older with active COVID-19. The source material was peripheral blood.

CDR3 DNA sequence: TGTGCCAGCAGCTGGACAGGGGGCTTGAGTACTGAAGCTTTCTTT. It codes for CASSWTGGLSTEAFF. The chain is built from TRBV7-2 and TRBJ1-1; 11 positions match TRBD1. With 4 bases clipped from V and 5 bases from J, the junction kept 6 bases outside the gene matches. CDR3 length: 15 amino acids. CDR1 SGHTA and CDR2 FQGNSA come from the germline V gene.